This note documents a single T cell receptor (beta chain) sequence. Its antigen is undetermined. This specimen belongs to a study of T cells after posttransplantation cyclophosphamide. Cyclophosphamide on days +3 and +4 followed busulfan-fludarabine conditioning and a marrow graft. General observations from the study: Skin or GI-infiltrating T cells shared few TRB sequences with blood. Donor-recipient repertoire similarity was low at 1-2 months, rising over year one. Recipient CMV seropositivity and CMV reactivation strongly tracked TRB clonality.

Sequencing used immunoSEQ multiplex PCR; TCRdb keeps in-frame clones, though not all of them. Of about 22,000 clones listed, 86% were seen once; the top ten hold over 10%. The CDR3 has 11 amino acids. The V gene's germline CDR1 is DFQATT and CDR2 SNEGSKA (reference sequence). The J segment lost 9 bases and the V segment lost 6 bases, leaving 8 bases of the junction unmatched. V gene TRBV20-1 combines with J gene TRBJ2-7; 7 nucleotides line up with TRBD2. The TCR was taken from a female patient between 30 and 45 years old who received an allogeneic stem cell transplant from an unrelated donor, was CMV-positive, and had no GVHD. Some T cells may be provided by the graft donor. The starting material was PBMCs, obtained after allogeneic stem cell transplant with posttransplant cyclophosphamide. CDR3 DNA: TGCAGTGCCCCGGCGGGGGAAGGGCAGTACTTC. Its translation: CSAPAGEGQYF.